This TCR beta chain was recorded in a study of blood T cell repertoires in COVID-19. Study-level information: The origin of the acute and convalescent COVID-19 samples was the United States, Italy and Spain. The cDNA or gDNA used as material had been derived from T cells, B-cell-depleted T cells, or PBMCs.

In this sample, this clone turned up once. Germline loops: CDR1 LNHNV, CDR2 YYDKDF (reference sequence). J was trimmed by 3 bases and V by 5 bases; bases with no gene match: 5. The CDR3 contains 14 residues. Study processing details: Amplifying reference gene primers gave estimates of nucleated cell counts. TCRdb keeps only in-frame clones here, not all; method: immunoSEQ multiplex PCR. Clone size and the V and J calls come from that table; the DNA yielded D and trimming. The top ten hold approximately 1.4% of the sample, which has over 400,000 clones, 70% to 90% seen once. This sequence joins TRBV15 and TRBJ2-7, with 9 bases matching TRBD1. This TCR came from a woman under 40 with active or convalescent COVID-19. Sequenced input: peripheral blood. DNA of the CDR3: TGTGCCACCAGCCGGGACAGGGACCTCTACGAGCAGTACTTC. Translation: CATSRDRDLYEQYF.